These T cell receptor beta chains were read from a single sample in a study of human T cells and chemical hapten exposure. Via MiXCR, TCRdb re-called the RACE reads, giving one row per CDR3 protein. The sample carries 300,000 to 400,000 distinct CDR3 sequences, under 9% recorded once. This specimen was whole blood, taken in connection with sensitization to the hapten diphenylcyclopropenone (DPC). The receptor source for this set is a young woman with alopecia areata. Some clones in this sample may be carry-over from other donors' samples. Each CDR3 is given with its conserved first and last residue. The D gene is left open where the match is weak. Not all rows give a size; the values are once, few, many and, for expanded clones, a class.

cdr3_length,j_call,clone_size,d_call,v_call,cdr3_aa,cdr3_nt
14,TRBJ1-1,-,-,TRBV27,CASSWFSRDTEAFF,TGTGCCAGCAGTTGGTTCTCCAGGGACACTGAAGCTTTCTTT
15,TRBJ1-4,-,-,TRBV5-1,CASSVRAATNEKLFF,TGCGCCAGCAGCGTACGGGCCGCTACTAATGAAAAACTGTTTTTT
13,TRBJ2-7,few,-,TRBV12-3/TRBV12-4,CASRRRFSYEQYF,TGTGCCAGCAGACGACGGTTTTCCTACGAGCAGTACTTC
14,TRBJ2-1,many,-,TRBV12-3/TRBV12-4,CASSLSDGDNEQFF,TGTGCCAGCAGTTTATCGGACGGGGACAATGAGCAGTTCTTC
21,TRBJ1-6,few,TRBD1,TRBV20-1,CSARPPSFPGQLSSYNSPLHF,TGCAGTGCTAGGCCACCTTCCTTTCCGGGACAGCTAAGCTCCTATAATTCACCCCTCCACTTT
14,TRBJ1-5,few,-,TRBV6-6,CASMTGYSNQPQHF,TGTGCCAGCATGACGGGATATAGCAATCAGCCCCAGCATTTT
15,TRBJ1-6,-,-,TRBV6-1,CASSEDQGYNSPLHF,TGTGCCAGCAGTGAGGACCAGGGCTATAATTCACCCCTCCACTTT
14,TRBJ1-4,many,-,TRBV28,CASSPGTTNEKLFF,TGTGCCAGCAGTCCCGGGACAACTAATGAAAAACTGTTTTTT
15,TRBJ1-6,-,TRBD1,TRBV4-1,CASSLRDRHNSPLHF,TGCGCCAGCAGCCTCCGGGACAGACATAATTCACCCCTCCACTTT
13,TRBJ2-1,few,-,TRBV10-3,CAIRPPALDEQFF,TGTGCCATCAGACCACCTGCTTTGGATGAGCAGTTCTTC
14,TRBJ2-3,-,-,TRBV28,CASRTPASTDTQYF,TGTGCCAGCAGGACTCCTGCTAGCACAGATACGCAGTATTTT
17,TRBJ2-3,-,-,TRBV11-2,CASSLDRRAAGTDTQYF,TGTGCCAGCAGCTTAGATCGGCGGGCAGCGGGCACAGATACGCAGTATTTT
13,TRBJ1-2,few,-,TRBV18,CASSPDFIDGYTF,TGTGCCAGCTCACCGGACTTTATAGATGGCTACACCTTC
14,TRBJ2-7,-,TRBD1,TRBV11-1,CASEQTRGFGEQYF,TGTGCCAGCGAACAAACCAGGGGGTTTGGCGAGCAGTACTTC
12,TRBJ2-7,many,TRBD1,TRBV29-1,CSVELQGREQYF,TGCAGCGTTGAGCTACAGGGGAGAGAGCAGTACTTC
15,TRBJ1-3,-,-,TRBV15,CATSRSPSPGNTIYF,TGTGCCACCAGCCGGTCTCCATCCCCTGGAAACACCATATATTTT
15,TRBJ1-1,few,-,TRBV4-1,CASSPIGTLNTEAFF,TGCGCCAGCAGCCCAATTGGGACCTTGAACACTGAAGCTTTCTTT
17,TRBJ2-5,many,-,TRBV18,CASSPRGGAPTQETQYF,TGTGCCAGCTCACCCCGTGGGGGCGCCCCGACCCAAGAGACCCAGTACTTC
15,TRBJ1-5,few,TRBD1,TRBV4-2,CASSQGTGGSQPQHF,TGTGCCAGCAGCCAAGGGACAGGGGGCTCTCAGCCCCAGCATTTT
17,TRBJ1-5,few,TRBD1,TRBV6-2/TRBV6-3,CASSYSKGAQGNQPQHF,TGTGCCAGCAGTTACTCCAAGGGGGCGCAAGGCAATCAGCCCCAGCATTTT